Following are 15 T cell receptor beta chains from one sample sequenced in a study of beta chain features in type 1 diabetes. Study-wide points: Among all four CD4+ subsets, Type 1 diabetes patients had TCRB CDR3s that were moderately but significantly shorter.

The sequenced template was cDNA made from the entire isolated RNA. Libraries were prepared by immunoSEQ multiplex PCR; TCRdb keeps only in-frame clonotypes and omits some of them. The data hold around 40,000 clones, with around 63% observed a single time. Antigens of these TCRs are unknown. The sequencing input was Tregs from blood. These receptors all come from a man under 40 with type 1 diabetes. Some clones in this sample may be carry-over from other donors' samples.

The chain uses TRBV7-8 and TRBJ2-7; a weak D match, TRBD2 (6 bases). V was shortened by 5 bases and J by 0 bases, with 14 bases between the two germline ends. CDR3 length equals 15 residues. Per germline, CDR1 SGHVS and CDR2 FQNEAQ. CDR3 coding DNA: TGTGCCAGCAGCCCCAGGAGGGATAGCTCCTACGAGCAGTACTTC. Encoded protein: CASSPRRDSSYEQYF.

The chain couples TRBV6-6 to TRBJ2-5; 8 nucleotides line up with TRBD1. Germline lookup yields CDR1 MNHNY and CDR2 SVGAGI (reference sequence). The length of the CDR3 is 13 residues. Trimming cost V 0 bases and J 13 bases; bases outside gene matches: 7. Written as DNA, the CDR3 is TGTGCCAGCAGTTACTCAGGGCGTGACAGGGGGTACTTC. Amino acid sequence: CASSYSGRDRGYF.

This sequence joins TRBV28 and TRBJ2-7; TRBD1 aligns across 11 bases. Looked up from germline, CDR1 is MDHEN and CDR2 is SYDVKM. J was trimmed by 1 base and V by 5 bases; bases with no gene match: 7. CDR3 length: 16 amino acids. The CDR3 DNA is TGTGCCAGCAGTCTCCTAGGACAGGGGGCTTCCTACGAGCAGTACTTC. It encodes CASSLLGQGASYEQYF.

The chain recombines TRBV9 with TRBJ2-3; no firm D call. The germline CDR1 and CDR2 sequences are SGDLS and YYNGEE. The CDR3 runs to 12 residues. The V gene lost 3 bases and the J gene lost 0 bases, with 2 bases spanning the gap. The CDR3: CASSASTDTQYF. The CDR3 DNA sequence: TGTGCCAGCAGCGCTAGCACAGATACGCAGTATTTT.

The chain recombines TRBV5-4 with TRBJ2-2, with 7 bases aligning to TRBD1. The CDR3 consists of 13 residues. CDR1 is SGHNT and CDR2 is YYREEE in the germline V gene (reference sequence). V lost 2 bases to trimming and J lost 9 bases; unmatched junction nucleotides: 4. Here the CDR3 DNA reads TGTGCCAGCAGCTTCAGGGGGACCCGGGAGCTGTTTTTT. Translating it yields CASSFRGTRELFF.

This clone was counted between two and nine times. V gene TRBV19 combines with J gene TRBJ1-1; D might be TRBD1 (6 bases). CDR1 and CDR2 from the germline V gene are LNHDA and SQIVND (reference sequence). Trimming stripped 4 bases from V and 1 base from J, with 13 bases between. The CDR3 is made up of 15 amino acids. The CDR3 DNA follows: TGTGCCAGTAGTACCCGGGGGGGCGGGAACACTGAAGCTTTCTTT. Protein sequence: CASSTRGGGNTEAFF. Filled out from reference TRBV19 and TRBJ1-1, the complete variable domain reads DGGITQSPKYLFRKEGQNVTLSCEQNLNHDAMYWYRQDPGQGLRLIYYSQIVNDFQKGDIAEGYSVSREKKESFPLTVTSAQKNPTAFYLCASSTRGGGNTEAFFGQGTRLTVV.

This clone was seen once. The genes are TRBV6-6 and TRBJ1-2, with TRBD1 matching 7 bases. CDR3 size: 16 residues. Unmatched junction bases numbered 15, after V lost 3 bases and J lost 8 bases. Looked up from germline, CDR1 is MNHNY and CDR2 is SVGAGI (reference sequence). CDR3 region: CASSYYGEAGGKGYTF. In nucleotides, the CDR3 is TGTGCCAGCAGTTATTACGGGGAGGCAGGGGGTAAAGGCTACACCTTC.

The J gene is TRBJ2-1, the V gene TRBV13; weak D call: TRBD1 (6 bases). Trimming shortened V by 4 bases and J by 4 bases, and 11 bases separated the two germline ends. Germline CDR1 reads PRHDT; CDR2 reads FYEKMQ (reference sequence). The CDR3 contains 14 residues. The CDR3 here is CASSSRGRYNEQFF. CDR3 bases: TGTGCCAGCAGCTCCAGGGGAAGGTACAATGAGCAGTTCTTC.

The gene calls are TRBV2 and TRBJ2-1; possibly TRBD2 for D (6 bases). CDR3 length equals 19 residues. Trimming cost V 4 bases and J 0 bases, with 22 bases left between them. Germline V gene sequence: CDR1 SNHLY, CDR2 FYNNEI. The CDR3 DNA reads as TGTGCCAGCAGTGCTAGACTAGTGGGGGGTACCAGCTCCTACAATGAGCAGTTCTTC. It yields the protein CASSARLVGGTSSYNEQFF.

The chain joins TRBV7-9 to TRBJ2-1; a possible D gene is TRBD2 (6 bases). The CDR3 has 15 residues. Between the trimmed V and J ends, which lost 1 base and 8 bases, there was a span of 15 bases. Germline loops: CDR1 SEHNR, CDR2 FQNEAQ (reference sequence). CDR3 DNA sequence: TGTGCCAGCAGCTTAGGAAGTTTAAGGGAGGATGAGCAGTTCTTC. Encoded protein: CASSLGSLREDEQFF.

This chain uses TRBV7-9 with TRBJ1-2; the D gene is possibly TRBD1 (5 bases). CDR1 SEHNR and CDR2 FQNEAQ come from the germline V gene (reference sequence). The CDR3 is made up of 14 amino acids. The V end lost 3 bases, the J end lost 4 bases, and 12 bases lay between the germline ends. The CDR3 nucleotides read TGTGCCAGCAGCTTTTCCCAGGGTCCCTATGGCTACACCTTC. It translates to CASSFSQGPYGYTF.

The V and J genes are TRBV28 and TRBJ1-4; D might be TRBD1 (5 bases). Trimming removed 10 bases from V and 4 bases from J, with 13 bases in between. In germline, CDR1 is MDHEN, CDR2 SYDVKM. The CDR3 spans 13 residues. In nucleotides, the CDR3 is TGTGCCACCAGACAGTCCGGTAATGAAAAACTGTTTTTT. This codes for CATRQSGNEKLFF. Looking up the rest from reference TRBV28 and TRBJ1-4 gives the full variable domain: DVKVTQSSRYLVKRTGEKVFLECVQDMDHENMFWYRQDPGLGLRLIYFSYDVKMKEKGDIPEGYSVSREKKERFSLILESASTNQTSMYLCATRQSGNEKLFFGSGTQLSVL.

The V gene is TRBV27, the J gene TRBJ2-3; 9 positions match TRBD2. This CDR3 region has 15 residues. CDR1 is MNHEY and CDR2 is SMNVEV in the germline V gene (reference sequence). Unmatched junction bases numbered 8, after V lost 8 bases and J lost 2 bases. The CDR3 is CASRSQRGATDTQYF. In nucleotides, the CDR3 is TGTGCCAGCCGTTCTCAGCGGGGGGCCACAGATACGCAGTATTTT.

The V gene is TRBV18, the J gene TRBJ1-2, with 7 nucleotides matching TRBD1. With 6 bases clipped from V and 0 bases from J, the junction kept 7 bases outside the gene matches. Looked up from germline, CDR1 is KGHSH and CDR2 is LQKENI. The CDR3 sequence is 15 residues long. The CDR3 DNA reads as TGTGCCAGCTCCCAGACAGGGAAAGCTAACTATGGCTACACCTTC. Residues: CASSQTGKANYGYTF.

Only a few counts were recorded for this clone. The chain uses TRBV4-2 and TRBJ2-7, with 8 bases lining up with TRBD2. J was trimmed by 4 bases and V by 1 base; bases with no gene match: 12. The CDR3 sequence is 17 residues long. CDR1 is LGHNA, CDR2 YNFKEQ, per germline. The DNA of the CDR3 is TGTGCCAGCAGCCAAGGAGTATCCAGCGGGGGACCTTACGAGCAGTACTTC. As protein: CASSQGVSSGGPYEQYF.